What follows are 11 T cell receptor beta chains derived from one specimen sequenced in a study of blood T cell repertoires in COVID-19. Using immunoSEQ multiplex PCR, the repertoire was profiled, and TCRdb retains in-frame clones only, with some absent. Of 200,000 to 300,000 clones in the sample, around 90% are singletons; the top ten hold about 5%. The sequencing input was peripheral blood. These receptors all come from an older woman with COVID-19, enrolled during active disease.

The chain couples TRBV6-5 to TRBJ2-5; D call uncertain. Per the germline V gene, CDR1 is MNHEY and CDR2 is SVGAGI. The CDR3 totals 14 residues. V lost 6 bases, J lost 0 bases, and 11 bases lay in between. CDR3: CASRATVYQETQYF. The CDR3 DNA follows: TGTGCCAGCAGGGCAACAGTGTACCAAGAGACCCAGTACTTC.

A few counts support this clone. The CDR3 DNA is TGTGCCAGCAGTTTCCCCGGGACAGTAAACATTCAGTACTTC. This encodes CASSFPGTVNIQYF. V and J are TRBV28 and TRBJ2-4, with 7 nucleotides matching TRBD1. This CDR3 spans 14 amino acids. Looked up from germline, CDR1 is MDHEN and CDR2 is SYDVKM. The junction had 5 bases not matched to a gene; V was cut back by 3 bases and J by 6 bases.

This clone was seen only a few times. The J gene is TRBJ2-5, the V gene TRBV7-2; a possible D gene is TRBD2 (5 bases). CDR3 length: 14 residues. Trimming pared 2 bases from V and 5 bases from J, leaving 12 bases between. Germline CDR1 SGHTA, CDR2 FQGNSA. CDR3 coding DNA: TGTGCCAGCAGCTTACTCCTAGCCAGTGAGACCCAGTACTTC. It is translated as CASSLLLASETQYF.

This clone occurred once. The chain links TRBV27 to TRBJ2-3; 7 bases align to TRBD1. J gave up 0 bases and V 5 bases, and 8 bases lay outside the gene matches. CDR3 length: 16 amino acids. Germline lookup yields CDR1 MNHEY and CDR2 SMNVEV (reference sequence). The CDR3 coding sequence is TGTGCCAGCAGTCGTGACAGGGCCCCGAGCACAGATACGCAGTATTTT. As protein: CASSRDRAPSTDTQYF.

Here the CDR3 DNA reads TGTGCCAGCCAAGGAGGCTCCCACCGCACAGATACGCAGTATTTT. Amino acid sequence: CASQGGSHRTDTQYF. The chain has TRBV28 and TRBJ2-3; weak D call: TRBD2 (5 bases). The germline CDR1 and CDR2 sequences are MDHEN and SYDVKM. V was cut by 8 bases and J by 1 base, with 16 bases left in between. The CDR3 extends over 15 amino acids. Full variable domain (outside the CDR3, taken from reference TRBV28 and TRBJ2-3): DVKVTQSSRYLVKRTGEKVFLECVQDMDHENMFWYRQDPGLGLRLIYFSYDVKMKEKGDIPEGYSVSREKKERFSLILESASTNQTSMYLCASQGGSHRTDTQYFGPGTRLTVL.

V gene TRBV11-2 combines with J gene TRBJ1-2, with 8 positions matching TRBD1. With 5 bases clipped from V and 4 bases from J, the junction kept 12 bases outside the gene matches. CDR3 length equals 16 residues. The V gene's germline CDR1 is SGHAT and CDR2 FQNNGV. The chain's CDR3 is CASSPYTPTGVYGYTF. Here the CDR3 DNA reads TGTGCCAGCAGCCCCTATACCCCGACAGGGGTCTATGGCTACACCTTC.

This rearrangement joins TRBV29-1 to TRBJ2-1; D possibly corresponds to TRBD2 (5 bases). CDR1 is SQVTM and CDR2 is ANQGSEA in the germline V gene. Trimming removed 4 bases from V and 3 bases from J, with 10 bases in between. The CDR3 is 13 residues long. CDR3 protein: CSVVGSIYNEQFF. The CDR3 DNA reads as TGCAGCGTTGTGGGGAGCATCTACAATGAGCAGTTCTTC.

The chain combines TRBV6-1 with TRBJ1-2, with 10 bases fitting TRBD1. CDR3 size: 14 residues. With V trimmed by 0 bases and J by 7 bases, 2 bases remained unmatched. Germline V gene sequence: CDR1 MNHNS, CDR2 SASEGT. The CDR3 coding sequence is TGTGCCAGCAGTGAAGCGGGACAGGGGATTGGCTACACCTTC. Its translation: CASSEAGQGIGYTF.

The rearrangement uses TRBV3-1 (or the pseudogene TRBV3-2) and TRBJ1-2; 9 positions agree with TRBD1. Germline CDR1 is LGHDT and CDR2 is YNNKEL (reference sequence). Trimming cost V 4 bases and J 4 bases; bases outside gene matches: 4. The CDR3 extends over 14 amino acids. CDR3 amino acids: CASSLDRGFYGYTF. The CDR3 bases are TGTGCCAGCAGCCTGGACAGGGGTTTCTATGGCTACACCTTC.

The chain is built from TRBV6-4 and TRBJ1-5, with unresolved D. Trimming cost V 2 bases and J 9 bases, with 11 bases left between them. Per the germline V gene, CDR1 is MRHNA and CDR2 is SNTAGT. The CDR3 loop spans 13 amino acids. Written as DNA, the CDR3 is TGTGCCAGCAGTGACCTCGCGGGATGGCCCCAGCATTTT. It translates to CASSDLAGWPQHF.

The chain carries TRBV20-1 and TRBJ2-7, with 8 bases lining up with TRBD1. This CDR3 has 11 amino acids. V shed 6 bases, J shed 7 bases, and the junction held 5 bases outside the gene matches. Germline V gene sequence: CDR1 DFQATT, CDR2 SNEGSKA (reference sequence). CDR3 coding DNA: TGCAGTGCAACGACAGGGGATGAGCAGTACTTC. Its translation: CSATTGDEQYF.